These 30 T cell receptor beta chains were all obtained from the same sample, sequenced in a study of Ad26.COV2.S vaccination and SARS-CoV-2 variants. Clones were sequenced by immunoSEQ multiplex PCR, and TCRdb holds only the in-frame ones, with some missing. The sample carries some 250,000 clones, around 87% recorded once. The treatment is: about 20 received Ad26.COV2.S at low or high dose, single or two shots; 5 received placebo; per-sample allocation not given. Following the first vaccine or placebo injection, samples were taken on day 63. The sequences come from peripheral blood, collected in a trial of Ad26.COV2.S vaccine versus placebo. These receptors came from a person between 18 and 65 years old who received the Ad26.COV2.S COVID-19 vaccine or a placebo.

V usage is TRBV28 and J usage is TRBJ2-2, with 7 bases lining up with TRBD1. The length of the CDR3 is 12 residues. Trimming cost V 10 bases and J 10 bases; bases outside gene matches: 9. Germline V gene data show CDR1 as MDHEN and CDR2 as SYDVKM. The chain's CDR3 is CAIGGPSAELFF. CDR3 in DNA: TGTGCCATAGGGGGCCCCAGTGCGGAGCTGTTTTTT.

The V gene is TRBV7-2, the J gene TRBJ2-7; TRBD2 is a possible D gene (7 bases). Per germline, CDR1 SGHTA and CDR2 FQGNSA. The ends were cut back, 1 base at V and 3 bases at J, with 13 bases in the middle. The CDR3 extends over 15 amino acids. For the CDR3, the DNA is TGTGCCAGCAGCTTAGTATCAGGGGAGGGCTACGAGCAGTACTTC. Its translation: CASSLVSGEGYEQYF. The full variable domain, in which reference TRBV7-2 and TRBJ2-7 provide the parts outside the CDR3, is GAGVSQSPSNKVTEKGKDVELRCDPISGHTALYWYRQSLGQGLEFLIYFQGNSAPDKSGLPSDRFSAERTGGSVSTLTIQRTQQEDSAVYLCASSLVSGEGYEQYFGPGTRLTVT.

The J gene is TRBJ1-5, the V gene TRBV6-6; D gene unclear. CDR1 MNHNY and CDR2 SVGAGI come from the germline V gene (reference sequence). V lost 6 bases and J 2 bases, leaving 17 bases between the germline ends. This CDR3 contains 16 residues. The CDR3 DNA follows: TGTGCCAGCAGCCGCGTACTACAGAGACGCAATCAGCCCCAGCATTTT. It is translated as CASSRVLQRRNQPQHF.

In this sample, this clone turned up once. The chain carries TRBV5-6 and TRBJ1-2, with TRBD1 as a possible D gene (6 bases). Trimming cost V 0 bases and J 6 bases, with 9 bases left between them. Germline CDR1 reads SGHDT; CDR2 reads YYEEEE. The CDR3 runs 13 residues. CDR3 nucleotides: TGTGCCAGCAGCTTGGCAGGGGAGAATGGCTACACCTTC. Translation: CASSLAGENGYTF.

The V and J genes are TRBV29-1 and TRBJ2-1; TRBD2 agrees at 14 bases. The J segment lost 9 bases and the V segment lost 4 bases, leaving 5 bases of the junction unmatched. CDR3 length equals 14 residues. Germline CDR1 and CDR2: SQVTM and ANQGSEA. The CDR3 coding sequence is TGCAGCGTTGCCGGGACTAGCGGGAGAAGTGAGCAGTTCTTC. Its translation: CSVAGTSGRSEQFF.

The chain combines TRBV7-9 with TRBJ2-7, with D possibly matching TRBD2 (5 bases). V was cut by 6 bases and J by 2 bases, with 14 bases left in between. Germline V gene sequence: CDR1 SEHNR, CDR2 FQNEAQ (reference sequence). The CDR3 sequence is 14 residues long. For the CDR3, the DNA is TGTGCCAGCAGTGGCCCCGGGGTAACCTACGAGCAGTACTTC. Protein sequence: CASSGPGVTYEQYF.

This clone was seen only once. The V call is TRBV19, the J call TRBJ2-1; 12 positions match TRBD2. Germline loops: CDR1 LNHDA, CDR2 SQIVND (reference sequence). The CDR3 sequence is 15 residues long. V lost 6 bases to trimming and J lost 9 bases; unmatched junction nucleotides: 9. The chain's CDR3 is CASSLLAGGPGEQFF. The CDR3 DNA reads TGTGCCAGTAGCCTCCTAGCGGGGGGGCCGGGTGAGCAGTTCTTC.

This chain links TRBV18 with TRBJ1-1; a weak D match, TRBD1 (6 bases). Germline CDR1 and CDR2: KGHSH and LQKENI. Trimming cost V 6 bases and J 5 bases, with 16 bases left between them. The CDR3 has 14 residues. The CDR3 loop is CASSRTGRGTEAFF. The CDR3 DNA reads as TGTGCCAGCTCTCGTACAGGGCGAGGAACTGAAGCTTTCTTT.

This clone was detected only once. V usage is TRBV9 and J usage is TRBJ1-2; 7 bases line up with TRBD1. Germline CDR1 SGDLS, CDR2 YYNGEE. Trimming took 2 bases from V and 4 from J; bases not matched to a gene: 14. CDR3 length: 17 residues. The DNA of the CDR3 is TGTGCCAGCAGCGTGGAACTTAGGGGGCGCGGCGGCTATGGCTACACCTTC. It yields the protein CASSVELRGRGGYGYTF. The full variable domain, with the rest looked up from reference TRBV9 and TRBJ1-2, is DSGVTQTPKHLITATGQRVTLRCSPRSGDLSVYWYQQSLDQGLQFLIQYYNGEERAKGNILERFSAQQFPDLHSELNLSSLELGDSALYFCASSVELRGRGGYGYTFGSGTRLTVV.

This rearrangement joins TRBV11-2 to TRBJ1-6; D unresolved. Germline lookup yields CDR1 SGHAT and CDR2 FQNNGV. The V end was cut by 1 base, the J end by 6 bases, with 7 bases between. This CDR3 is built from 14 residues. The CDR3 protein is CASSLGAANSPLHF. For the CDR3, the DNA is TGTGCCAGCAGCTTAGGGGCAGCTAATTCACCCCTCCACTTT.

The chain links TRBV18 to TRBJ1-5; D unresolved. CDR1 is KGHSH and CDR2 is LQKENI in the germline V gene. The CDR3 totals 17 residues. V was shortened by 2 bases and J by 1 base, with 15 bases between the two germline ends. The CDR3 DNA follows: TGTGCCAGCTCACCAAAGGAGGTGGCAGAGAGCAATCAGCCCCAGCATTTT. This sequence encodes CASSPKEVAESNQPQHF.

This clone occurred once. The V gene is TRBV5-1, the J gene TRBJ2-2; 15 positions match TRBD2. The CDR3 runs 17 residues. Germline trimming cut 4 bases from V and 4 bases from J; bases unmatched to any gene: 5. CDR1 and CDR2 from the germline V gene are SGHRS and YFSETQ. CDR3 nucleotides: TGCGCCAGCAGCATGGGACTAGCGGGAGGAGGCACCGGGGAGCTGTTTTTT. Its protein is CASSMGLAGGGTGELFF.

The rearrangement uses TRBV10-3 and TRBJ2-7; D is ambiguous. V lost 11 bases and J 0 bases, leaving 14 bases between the germline ends. The germline gives CDR1 ENHRY, CDR2 SYGVKD. The CDR3 spans 13 residues. CDR3 nucleotide sequence: TGTGCCTCCATGGGCCCTAGCTCCTACGAGCAGTACTTC. Encoded protein: CASMGPSSYEQYF.

Here the CDR3 DNA reads TGTGCCAGCAGTTACACAGGGGAGACCCAGTACTTC. Protein sequence: CASSYTGETQYF. The chain is built from TRBV6-5 and TRBJ2-5, with D tentatively TRBD1 (6 bases). V was pared by 2 bases and J by 5 bases, with 6 bases between. This CDR3 has 12 residues. Germline V gives CDR1 MNHEY, CDR2 SVGAGI.

In its sample, this clone was seen once. This chain links TRBV7-9 with TRBJ2-7; 9 bases are shared with TRBD1. The CDR3 length is 14 residues. CDR1 and CDR2 (germline): SEHNR, FQNEAQ (reference sequence). V lost 5 bases, J lost 5 bases, and 7 bases stayed unmatched. CDR3: CASSPGTGTHEQYF. CDR3 DNA: TGTGCCAGCAGCCCCGGGACAGGGACCCACGAGCAGTACTTC.

J is TRBJ1-3 and V is TRBV7-2; no definite D call. Germline V gives CDR1 SGHTA, CDR2 FQGNSA. Trimming stripped 1 base from V and 0 bases from J, with 16 bases between. This CDR3 is built from 18 residues. In nucleotides, the CDR3 is TGTGCCAGCAGCTTAGAGAGAGCCACGGGAAACTCTGGAAACACCATATATTTT. It specifies CASSLERATGNSGNTIYF.

The CDR3 region is CASSRRPRTGGFEQYF. The DNA of the CDR3 is TGTGCCAGCAGCCGAAGGCCCCGGACAGGGGGCTTCGAGCAGTACTTC. V and J are TRBV14 and TRBJ2-7; 11 bases fit TRBD1. Germline CDR1 SGHDN, CDR2 FVKESK. This CDR3 region has 16 residues. V lost 4 bases to trimming and J lost 6 bases; unmatched junction nucleotides: 11.

This sequence joins TRBV7-2 and TRBJ1-2; 8 bases map to TRBD1. The trim removed 1 base at V and 7 bases at J, leaving 11 bases unmatched. Per the germline V gene, CDR1 is SGHTA and CDR2 is FQGNSA. The CDR3 covers 16 residues. The DNA of the CDR3 is TGTGCCAGCAGCTTAGGCCCCGCGTCAGGGGGCGGTGGCTACACCTTC. Protein product: CASSLGPASGGGGYTF.

This sequence joins TRBV5-1 and TRBJ2-5; D call uncertain. Germline CDR1 reads SGHRS; CDR2 reads YFSETQ. V lost 1 base, J lost 0 bases, and 7 bases lay in between. The CDR3 is 14 amino acids. CDR3: CASSLTANQETQYF. The CDR3 DNA follows: TGCGCCAGCAGCTTGACGGCAAACCAAGAGACCCAGTACTTC.

The V call is TRBV20-1, the J call TRBJ2-5, with D maybe TRBD1 (5 bases). V lost 3 bases to trimming and J lost 4 bases, with 12 bases between them. This CDR3 is built from 13 residues. Germline CDR1 reads DFQATT; CDR2 reads SNEGSKA (reference sequence). The CDR3 loop reads CSASKGSGETQYF. In DNA, the CDR3 is TGCAGTGCTAGTAAGGGGTCGGGAGAGACCCAGTACTTC.

V usage is TRBV19 and J usage is TRBJ1-1, with TRBD1 as a possible D gene (5 bases). V was clipped by 6 bases and J by 1 base, with 18 bases between them. The CDR3 has 16 amino acids. The V gene's germline CDR1 is LNHDA and CDR2 SQIVND (reference sequence). CDR3 loop: CASRPWGDSRNTEAFF. The CDR3 DNA reads TGTGCCAGTAGGCCCTGGGGGGACTCCCGGAACACTGAAGCTTTCTTT. The complete variable domain, with remaining parts taken from reference TRBV19 and TRBJ1-1, reads DGGITQSPKYLFRKEGQNVTLSCEQNLNHDAMYWYRQDPGQGLRLIYYSQIVNDFQKGDIAEGYSVSREKKESFPLTVTSAQKNPTAFYLCASRPWGDSRNTEAFFGQGTRLTVV.

The chain has TRBV4-1 and TRBJ2-1, with 8 bases aligning to TRBD2. The CDR3 is 17 amino acids. The V and J ends lost 2 bases and 2 bases, in that order; junction bases with no gene match: 8. Germline CDR1 MGHRA, CDR2 YSYEKL. The DNA of the CDR3 is TGCGCCAGCAGCCAACCCACTAGCGGCAATACCTACAATGAGCAGTTCTTC. Translation: CASSQPTSGNTYNEQFF.

V and J are TRBV7-8 and TRBJ2-7; D gene ambiguous. The germline V gene encodes CDR1 SGHVS and CDR2 FQNEAQ. The CDR3 extends over 12 amino acids. The V gene lost 1 base and the J gene lost 5 bases, with 6 bases spanning the gap. CDR3 DNA: TGTGCCAGCAGCTTAGAGTTTCACGAGCAGTACTTC. The encoded protein is CASSLEFHEQYF.

J is TRBJ2-5 and V is TRBV28; 11 bases fit TRBD2. The V and J ends lost 5 bases and 2 bases, in that order; junction bases with no gene match: 7. The CDR3 has 16 residues. The germline V gene has CDR1 MDHEN and CDR2 SYDVKM. The CDR3, as DNA: TGTGCCAGCAGTCCCGGGACTAGCGGCTTTCAAGAGACCCAGTACTTC. Protein sequence: CASSPGTSGFQETQYF.

The gene calls are TRBV3-1 (or the pseudogene TRBV3-2) and TRBJ1-1, with 9 bases identical to TRBD1. The CDR3 has 15 amino acids. Trimming at V came to 0 bases and at J to 6 bases, leaving 5 bases not matched to a gene. Germline loops: CDR1 LGHDT, CDR2 YNNKEL (reference sequence). CDR3 region: CASSQETGGLAEAFF. DNA for the CDR3: TGTGCCAGCAGCCAAGAAACAGGGGGCTTGGCTGAAGCTTTCTTT.

The V gene is TRBV28, the J gene TRBJ1-5; the D gene is possibly TRBD1 (5 bases). The germline CDR1 and CDR2 sequences are MDHEN and SYDVKM. There are 14 residues in the CDR3. Trimming stripped 6 bases from V and 3 bases from J, with 12 bases between. In DNA, the CDR3 is TGTGCCAGCAGATCCCAGGGTAACAATCAGCCCCAGCATTTT. Translation gives CASRSQGNNQPQHF.

The DNA of the CDR3 is TGTGCCAGCAGCTTTTTGGCTTCTCATGGGGGTGAGCAGTTCTTC. Translated: CASSFLASHGGEQFF. The J gene is TRBJ2-1, the V gene TRBV7-3, with D possibly called TRBD1 or TRBD2 (5 bases each). The V and J ends lost 3 bases and 9 bases respectively, with 18 bases between them. Germline V CDR1 and CDR2: SGHTA, FQGTGA. The CDR3 covers 15 residues.

In this sample, this clone turned up a few times. The chain carries TRBV18 and TRBJ2-1, with 9 positions matching TRBD1. The length of the CDR3 is 15 residues. V was clipped by 3 bases and J by 6 bases; unmatched bases: 6. CDR1 is KGHSH and CDR2 is LQKENI in the germline V gene. CDR3 DNA sequence: TGTGCCAGCTCACCGGGACAGGGAGCAATCAATGAGCAGTTCTTC. This codes for CASSPGQGAINEQFF. Combining the CDR3 with reference TRBV18 and TRBJ2-1 gives the whole variable domain NAGVMQNPRHLVRRRGQEARLRCSPMKGHSHVYWYRQLPEEGLKFMVYLQKENIIDESGMPKERFSAEFPKEGPSILRIQQVVRGDSAAYFCASSPGQGAINEQFFGPGTRLTVL.

The gene calls are TRBV2 and TRBJ1-1; D call uncertain. V was pared by 8 bases and J by 4 bases, with 14 bases between. This CDR3 has 13 amino acids. Germline CDR1 is SNHLY and CDR2 is FYNNEI. CDR3 DNA: TGTGCCAGCTCTCGTCGATTGGGCACTGAAGCTTTCTTT. Translation gives CASSRRLGTEAFF.

The chain carries TRBV10-1 and TRBJ2-2; D is unclear. This CDR3 region has 16 residues. Germline values: CDR1 WNHNN, CDR2 SYGVQD (reference sequence). V shed 3 bases and J shed 0 bases, with 11 bases lying between them. CDR3 in amino acids: CASSDSTPANTGELFF. DNA for the CDR3: TGCGCCAGCAGTGATTCGACACCCGCGAACACCGGGGAGCTGTTTTTT.